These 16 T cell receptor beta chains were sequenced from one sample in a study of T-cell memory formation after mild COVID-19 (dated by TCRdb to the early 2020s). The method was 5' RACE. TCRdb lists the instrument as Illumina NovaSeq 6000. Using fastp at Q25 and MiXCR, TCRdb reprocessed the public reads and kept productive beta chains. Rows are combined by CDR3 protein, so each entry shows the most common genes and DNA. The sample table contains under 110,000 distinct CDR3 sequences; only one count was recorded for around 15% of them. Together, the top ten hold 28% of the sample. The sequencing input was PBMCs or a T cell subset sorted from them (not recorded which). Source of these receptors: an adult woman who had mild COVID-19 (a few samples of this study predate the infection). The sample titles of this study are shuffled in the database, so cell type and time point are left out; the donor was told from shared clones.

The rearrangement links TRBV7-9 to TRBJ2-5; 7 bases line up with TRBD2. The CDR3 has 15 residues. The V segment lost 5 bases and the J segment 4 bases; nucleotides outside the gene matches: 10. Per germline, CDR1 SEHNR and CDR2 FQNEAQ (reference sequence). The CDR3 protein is CASSPTGTTRETQYF. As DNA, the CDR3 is TGTGCCAGCAGCCCTACCGGGACTACCCGAGAGACCCAGTACTTC.

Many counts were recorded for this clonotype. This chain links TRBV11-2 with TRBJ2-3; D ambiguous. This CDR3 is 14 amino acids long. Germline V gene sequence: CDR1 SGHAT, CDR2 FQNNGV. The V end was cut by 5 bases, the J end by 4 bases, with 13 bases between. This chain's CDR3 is CASSPPGEADTQYF. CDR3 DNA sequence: TGTGCCAGCAGCCCCCCGGGCGAGGCAGATACGCAGTATTTT.

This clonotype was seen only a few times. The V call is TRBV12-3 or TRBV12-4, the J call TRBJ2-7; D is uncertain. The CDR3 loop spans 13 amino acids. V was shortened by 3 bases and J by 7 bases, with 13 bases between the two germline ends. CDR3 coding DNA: TGTGCCAGCAGTTTCCGAACCTTTGGAGAGCAGTACTTC. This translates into CASSFRTFGEQYF.

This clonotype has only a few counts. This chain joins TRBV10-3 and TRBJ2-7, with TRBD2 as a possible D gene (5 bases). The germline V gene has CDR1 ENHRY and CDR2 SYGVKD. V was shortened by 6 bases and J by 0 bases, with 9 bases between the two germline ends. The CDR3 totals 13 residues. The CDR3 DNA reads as TGTGCCATCAGCTCGGGAAACTCCTACGAGCAGTACTTC. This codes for CAISSGNSYEQYF.

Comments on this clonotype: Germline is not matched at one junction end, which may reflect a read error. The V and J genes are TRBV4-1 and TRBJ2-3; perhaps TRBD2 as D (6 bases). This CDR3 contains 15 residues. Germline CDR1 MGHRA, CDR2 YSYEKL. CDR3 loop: CASSLGRVGTDTKYF. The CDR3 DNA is TGCGCCAGCAGCCTCGGGAGAGTTGGCACAGATACGAAGTATTTT.

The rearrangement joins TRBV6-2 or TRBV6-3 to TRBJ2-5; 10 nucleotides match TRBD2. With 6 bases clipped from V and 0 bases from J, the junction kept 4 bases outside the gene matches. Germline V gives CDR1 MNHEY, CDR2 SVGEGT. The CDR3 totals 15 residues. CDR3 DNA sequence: TGTGCCAGCAGCGGACTAGCGGAGTACCAAGAGACCCAGTACTTC. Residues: CASSGLAEYQETQYF.

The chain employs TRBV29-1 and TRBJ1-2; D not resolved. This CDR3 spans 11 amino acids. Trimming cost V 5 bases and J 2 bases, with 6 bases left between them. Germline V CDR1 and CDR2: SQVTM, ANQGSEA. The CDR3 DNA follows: TGCAGCGTTCCCCGGAACTATGGCTACACCTTC. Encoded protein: CSVPRNYGYTF.

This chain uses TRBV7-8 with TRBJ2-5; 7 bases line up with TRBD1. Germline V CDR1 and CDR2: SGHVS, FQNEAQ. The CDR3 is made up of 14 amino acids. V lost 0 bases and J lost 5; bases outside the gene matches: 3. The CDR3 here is CASSLAGQRETQYF. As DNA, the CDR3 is TGTGCCAGCAGCTTAGCGGGACAGCGGGAGACCCAGTACTTC.

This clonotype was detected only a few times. CDR3 amino acids: CASSPAGNEQFF. The CDR3 nucleotides are TGTGCCAGCAGTCCCGCGGGCAATGAGCAGTTCTTC. The V and J genes are TRBV6-5 and TRBJ2-1; D is perhaps TRBD2 (5 bases). V lost 5 bases, J lost 6 bases, and 8 bases lay in between. The CDR3 runs 12 residues. Germline CDR1 is MNHEY and CDR2 is SVGAGI.

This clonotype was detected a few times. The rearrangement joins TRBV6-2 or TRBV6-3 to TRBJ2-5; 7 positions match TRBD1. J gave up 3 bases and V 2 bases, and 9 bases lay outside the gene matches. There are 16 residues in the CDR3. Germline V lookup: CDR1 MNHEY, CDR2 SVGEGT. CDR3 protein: CASSYHTGDRKETQYF. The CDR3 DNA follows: TGTGCCAGCAGTTACCACACAGGGGACCGCAAAGAGACCCAGTACTTC.

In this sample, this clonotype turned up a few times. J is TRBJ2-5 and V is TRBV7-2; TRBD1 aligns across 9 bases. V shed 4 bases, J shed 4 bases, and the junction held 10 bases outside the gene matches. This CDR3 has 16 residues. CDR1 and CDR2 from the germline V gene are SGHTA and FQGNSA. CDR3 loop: CASSWAQGARGETQYF. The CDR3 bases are TGTGCCAGCAGCTGGGCACAGGGGGCGCGGGGAGAGACCCAGTACTTC.

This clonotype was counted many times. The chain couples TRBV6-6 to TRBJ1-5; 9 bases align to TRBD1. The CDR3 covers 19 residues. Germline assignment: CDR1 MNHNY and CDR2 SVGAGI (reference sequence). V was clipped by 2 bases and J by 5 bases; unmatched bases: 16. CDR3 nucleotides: TGTGCCAGCAGTTACCCGGGTAATAGAGGACAGGGGTTTGATCAGCCCCAGCATTTT. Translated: CASSYPGNRGQGFDQPQHF.

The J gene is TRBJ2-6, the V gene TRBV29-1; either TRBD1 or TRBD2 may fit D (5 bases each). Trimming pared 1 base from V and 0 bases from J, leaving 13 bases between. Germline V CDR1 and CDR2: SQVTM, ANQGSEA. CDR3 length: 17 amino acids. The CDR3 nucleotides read TGCAGCGTTGAAGCGTCCGGGACCGTCTCTGGGGCCAACGTCCTGACTTTC. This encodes CSVEASGTVSGANVLTF.

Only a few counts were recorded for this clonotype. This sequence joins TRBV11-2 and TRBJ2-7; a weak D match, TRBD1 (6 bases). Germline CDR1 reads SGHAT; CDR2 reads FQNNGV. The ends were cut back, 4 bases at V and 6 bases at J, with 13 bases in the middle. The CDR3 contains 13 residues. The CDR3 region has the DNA TGTGCCAGCAGCTGGGGGCAGGCCAGCGAGCAGTACTTC. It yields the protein CASSWGQASEQYF.

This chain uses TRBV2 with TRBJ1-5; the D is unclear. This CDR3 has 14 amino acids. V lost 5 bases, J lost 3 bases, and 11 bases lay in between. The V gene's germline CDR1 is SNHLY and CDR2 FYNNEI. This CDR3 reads CASSFRSLNQPQHF. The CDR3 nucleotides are TGTGCCAGCAGTTTCCGGAGCCTCAATCAGCCCCAGCATTTT.

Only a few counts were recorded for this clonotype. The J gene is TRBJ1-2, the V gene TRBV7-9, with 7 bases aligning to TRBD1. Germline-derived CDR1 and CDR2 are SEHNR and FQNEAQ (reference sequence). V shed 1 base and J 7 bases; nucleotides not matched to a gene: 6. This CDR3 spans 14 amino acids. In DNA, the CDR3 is TGTGCCAGCAGCTTAGGCGACAGGGTGTTTGGCTACACCTTC. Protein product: CASSLGDRVFGYTF.